The rows below give T cell receptor beta chains drawn from one sample of a study of cytomegalovirus exposure and HLA in healthy donors. Generated by immunoSEQ multiplex PCR, the TCRdb table keeps only in-frame clones and is missing some. In the table there are 65,000 to 70,000 clones, roughly four fifths of which are singletons. Sequenced material: PBMCs. All receptors come from a woman in her thirties in good health and CMV-seropositive. The CDR3 runs from the conserved cysteine through the conserved F or W. Fields, in order: V gene, J gene, clone size, D gene, CDR3 length, CDR3 DNA, CDR3 protein. D genes are given only for firm matches. Rows give clone size only sometimes, using once, few, many, or a class for an expanded clone.

TRBV6-4,TRBJ2-1,-,TRBD1,16,TGTGCCAGCAGTAGCCTTGGGGCGGACAGGGGATCTGAGCAGTTCTTC,CASSSLGADRGSEQFF
TRBV6-1,TRBJ2-5,-,-,14,TGTGCCAGCAGTGATGGAGGGAACCAAGAGACCCAGTACTTC,CASSDGGNQETQYF
TRBV21-1,TRBJ2-2,-,-,16,TGTGCCAGCAGCAAACCGGGAGACGGGAACACCGGGGAGCTGTTTTTT,CASSKPGDGNTGELFF
TRBV25-1,TRBJ2-7,-,-,15,TGTGCCAGCAGTGAGGCGGGACCTAGCTCCTACGAGCAGTACTTC,CASSEAGPSSYEQYF
TRBV9,TRBJ2-1,-,-,15,TGTGCCAGCAGCGCTTTTCGCGGGGCCGGGAATGAGCAGTTCTTC,CASSAFRGAGNEQFF
TRBV9,TRBJ2-5,-,TRBD2,14,TGTGCCAGCAGCGCGGGACTAGTTCGAGAGACCCAGTACTTC,CASSAGLVRETQYF
TRBV28,TRBJ2-1,-,TRBD2,18,TGTGCCAGCAGCCCGGGACTAGCGGGAGAAGCCTATCTCCTACATCGGTTCTTC,CASSPGLAGEAYLLHRFF
TRBV7-8,TRBJ2-7,-,TRBD2,16,TGTGCCAGCAGCTTAGAGGCGGGAGCGGCGCGGGCCGAGCAGTACTTC,CASSLEAGAARAEQYF
TRBV7-2,TRBJ2-7,-,-,13,TGTGCCAGCAGCAGGGGAGGTGTTACCGAGCAGTACTTC,CASSRGGVTEQYF
TRBV11-2,TRBJ2-5,-,TRBD2,17,TGTGCCAGCAGCTTAGATGGTCGGAGCGGGAGATACGAGACCCAGTACTTC,CASSLDGRSGRYETQYF
TRBV19,TRBJ1-6,few,TRBD1,14,TGTGCCAGTAGTGGGACAGGGACGAATTCACCCCTCCACTTT,CASSGTGTNSPLHF
TRBV15,TRBJ1-1,-,TRBD1,14,TGTGCCACCAGACCGGACAGGGCGCGTTCGCAAGCTTTCTTT,CATRPDRARSQAFF
TRBV7-9,TRBJ1-2,few,-,14,TGTGCCAGCAGCACCTCACAGGGAGACTATGGCTACACCTTC,CASSTSQGDYGYTF
TRBV10-3,TRBJ2-3,-,TRBD2,17,TGTGCCATCAGTCCCTCTCCACTTCTAGCGGGAGGTGATACGCAGTATTTT,CAISPSPLLAGGDTQYF
TRBV4-2,TRBJ2-3,-,TRBD2,17,TGTGCCAGCAGCCCCCGGGGTCGGGAGGCCGCAGGGGATACGCAGTATTTT,CASSPRGREAAGDTQYF
TRBV6-1,TRBJ2-7,few,-,14,TGTGCCAGCAGTGAAAGTTGGCTAGCGTACGAGCAGTACTTC,CASSESWLAYEQYF
TRBV29-1,TRBJ1-2,once,-,14,TGCAGCGTTGTCGGCGACAGCCCTAACTATGGCTACACCTTC,CSVVGDSPNYGYTF
TRBV29-1,TRBJ2-7,once,TRBD2,13,TGCAGCGTTGGGACTAGTGAAGGCTACGAGCAGTACTTC,CSVGTSEGYEQYF
TRBV5-6,TRBJ2-7,-,TRBD1,15,TGTGCCAGCAGTCCTGCCGGGACAGGGAGCTACGAGCAGTACTTC,CASSPAGTGSYEQYF
TRBV14,TRBJ1-5,-,TRBD1,22,TGTGCCAGCAGCCAAGATCTTGTCGGGACAGGGGACTCCATAGGGATCGGTCAGCCCCAGCATTTT,CASSQDLVGTGDSIGIGQPQHF
TRBV6-4,TRBJ2-3,-,-,15,TGTGCCAGCAGTCTGGAGAGAGGTGGCACAGATACGCAGTATTTT,CASSLERGGTDTQYF
TRBV5-1,TRBJ1-6,few,TRBD1,15,TGCGCCAGCAGCTTGTCCGGACAGGGACGGTCACCCCTCCACTTT,CASSLSGQGRSPLHF
TRBV19,TRBJ1-1,-,-,13,TGTGCCAGTAGTACTTCGGGGGGGGCTGAAGCTTTCTTT,CASSTSGGAEAFF
TRBV29-1,TRBJ2-3,-,TRBD1,13,TGCAGCGTAGGACAGGGGGCACCAGATACGCAGTATTTT,CSVGQGAPDTQYF
TRBV5-1,TRBJ2-1,-,TRBD1,15,TGCGCCAGCAGCTCTTCCGGGACAGGGGGCTATGAGCAGTTCTTC,CASSSSGTGGYEQFF
TRBV7-2,TRBJ2-5,-,TRBD1,16,TGTGCCAGCAGCGCCCGGGGGACAGGGGGGTATGAGACCCAGTACTTC,CASSARGTGGYETQYF
TRBV2,TRBJ2-7,few,-,13,TGTGCCAGCAGTGGGAGGGGGGGCGGCGAGCAGTACTTC,CASSGRGGGEQYF
TRBV30,TRBJ2-1,-,TRBD2,14,TGTGCCTGGGGTGGACTAGCAGACTACAATGAGCAGTTCTTC,CAWGGLADYNEQFF
TRBV4-1,TRBJ2-7,-,TRBD2,16,TGCGCCAGCAGCCAAGATCGGGCGGGAGTAGGGTACGAGCAGTACTTC,CASSQDRAGVGYEQYF
TRBV6-6,TRBJ2-7,-,TRBD2,15,TGTGCCAGCAGTTACTCGGGTAGCGGGTCGACTTGGCAGTACTTC,CASSYSGSGSTWQYF
TRBV20-1,TRBJ1-2,-,-,10,TGCAGTGCAATATCTAATGGCTACACCTTC,CSAISNGYTF